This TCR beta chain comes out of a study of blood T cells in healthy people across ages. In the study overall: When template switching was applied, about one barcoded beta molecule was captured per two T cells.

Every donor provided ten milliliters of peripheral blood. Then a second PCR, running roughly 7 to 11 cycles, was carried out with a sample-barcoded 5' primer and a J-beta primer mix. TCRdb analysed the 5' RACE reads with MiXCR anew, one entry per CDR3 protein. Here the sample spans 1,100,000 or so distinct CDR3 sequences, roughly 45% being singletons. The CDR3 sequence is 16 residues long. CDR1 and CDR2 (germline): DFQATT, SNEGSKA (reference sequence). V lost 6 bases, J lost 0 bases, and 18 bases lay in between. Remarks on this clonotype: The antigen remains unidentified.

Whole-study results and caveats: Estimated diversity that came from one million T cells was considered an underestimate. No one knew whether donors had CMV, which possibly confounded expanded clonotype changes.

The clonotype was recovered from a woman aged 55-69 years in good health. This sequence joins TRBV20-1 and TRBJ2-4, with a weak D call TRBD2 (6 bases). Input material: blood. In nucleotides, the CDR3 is TGCAGTGCCCCAATGACGGGGGTTCTAGCCAAAAACATTCAGTACTTC. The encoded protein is CSAPMTGVLAKNIQYF.